What follows are 17 T cell receptor beta chains derived from one specimen sequenced in a study of response to subunit inactivated influenza vaccine. TCRdb reprocessed the RT-PCR reads via MiXCR and lists one record per CDR3 protein. Of 500,000 to 550,000 distinct CDR3 sequences in the sample, around 8% were seen once. Sequenced here: PBMCs from blood, sampled less than 30 months after vaccination. These receptors originate from a man aged 50-75 years who received an inactivated influenza vaccine.

This chain connects TRBV2 to TRBJ2-2, with 9 bases aligning to TRBD2. The germline V gene has CDR1 SNHLY and CDR2 FYNNEI. With V trimmed by 4 bases and J by 7 bases, 7 bases remained unmatched. This CDR3 contains 15 residues. This chain's CDR3 is CASSAQRGANGELFF. The DNA for the CDR3 is TGTGCCAGCAGTGCCCAGCGGGGGGCCAACGGGGAGCTGTTTTTT.

This clonotype occurred many times. The V and J genes are TRBV25-1 and TRBJ2-3; the match to TRBD1 covers 9 bases. The length of the CDR3 is 16 residues. Losses at the gene ends were 8 bases for V and 2 bases for J; bases not matched to a gene: 11. Per the germline V gene, CDR1 is MGHDK and CDR2 is SYGVNS. The CDR3 spells CASSRGDRALTDTQYF. The CDR3 DNA reads TGTGCCAGCTCACGAGGGGACAGGGCGCTCACAGATACGCAGTATTTT.

The rearrangement joins TRBV20-1 to TRBJ2-7; TRBD1 aligns across 7 bases. Germline CDR1 DFQATT, CDR2 SNEGSKA (reference sequence). V lost 3 bases to trimming and J lost 2 bases; unmatched junction nucleotides: 7. The CDR3 spans 14 residues. The CDR3 loop reads CSARGRQGTYEQYF. The CDR3 DNA is TGCAGTGCTAGGGGGAGACAGGGAACCTACGAGCAGTACTTC.

This clonotype occurred many times. V and J are TRBV27 and TRBJ2-3; 7 nucleotides line up with TRBD2. CDR3 length equals 17 residues. Trimming at V came to 3 bases and at J to 2 bases, leaving 11 bases not matched to a gene. Per the germline V gene, CDR1 is MNHEY and CDR2 is SMNVEV (reference sequence). CDR3: CASSFLGREGPTDTQYF. Here the CDR3 DNA reads TGTGCCAGCAGTTTTCTGGGGAGGGAGGGTCCCACAGATACGCAGTATTTT.

The CDR3 region has the DNA TGTGCCAGCAGCCAAGTAGGGGGGGTGGCCTACAATGAGCAGTTCTTC. Its protein is CASSQVGGVAYNEQFF. V gene TRBV3-1 combines with J gene TRBJ2-1, with TRBD2 as a possible D gene (7 bases). Trimming removed 1 base at V and 2 bases at J, with 12 bases between. Germline values: CDR1 LGHDT, CDR2 YNNKEL (reference sequence). The CDR3 contains 16 residues.

V gene TRBV12-3 or TRBV12-4 combines with J gene TRBJ2-7; 8 bases map to TRBD1. V shed 5 bases, J shed 5 bases, and the junction held 5 bases outside the gene matches. This CDR3 region has 13 residues. In DNA, the CDR3 is TGTGCCAGCAGTCGGACAGGGCTAGACGAGCAGTACTTC. Translated, it gives CASSRTGLDEQYF.

This chain joins TRBV13 and TRBJ1-2, with 9 positions matching TRBD1. The V and J ends lost 5 bases and 8 bases, in that order; junction bases with no gene match: 6. There are 13 residues in the CDR3. Germline values: CDR1 PRHDT, CDR2 FYEKMQ (reference sequence). CDR3 coding DNA: TGTGCCAGCAGCGGCCGGGACAGGGTCGGCTACACCTTC. It is translated as CASSGRDRVGYTF.

This chain's CDR3 is CSVYSVEAGMNTEAFF. CDR3 bases: TGCAGCGTTTACAGCGTAGAGGCGGGCATGAACACTGAAGCTTTCTTT. The chain is built from TRBV29-1 and TRBJ1-1, with D unresolved. V dropped 5 bases and J dropped 0 bases, with 19 bases sitting between them. CDR1 and CDR2 (germline): SQVTM, ANQGSEA. The CDR3 sequence is 16 residues long.

The V gene is TRBV4-2, the J gene TRBJ1-4, with unresolved D. Trimming pared 0 bases from V and 0 bases from J, leaving 5 bases between. Germline V gene lookup returns CDR1 LGHNA and CDR2 YNFKEQ. CDR3 length: 15 amino acids. CDR3 protein: CASSQDKATNEKLFF. DNA for the CDR3: TGTGCCAGCAGCCAAGATAAAGCAACTAATGAAAAACTGTTTTTT.

A few counts support this clonotype. The chain links TRBV21-1 to TRBJ2-7; the table's D gene call, TRBD1, was not cross checked with the DNA. TRBV21-1 is a recognized pseudogene. This CDR3 spans 16 amino acids. The CDR3 DNA reads as TGTGCCAGCAGCAAAGCCCGGTGGGGGTTTTTCTACGAGCAGTACTTC. Its protein is CASSKARWGFFYEQYF.

This clonotype was recorded a few times. CDR3 protein: CASSTTGGTYNEQFF. DNA for the CDR3: TGTGCCAGCAGCACCACAGGGGGTACCTACAATGAGCAGTTCTTC. V gene TRBV28 combines with J gene TRBJ2-1, with 8 bases fitting TRBD1. Germline V CDR1 and CDR2: MDHEN, SYDVKM. The CDR3 consists of 15 residues. V dropped 6 bases and J dropped 2; count of bases not matched to a gene: 6.

The chain combines TRBV20-1 with TRBJ1-4; D call uncertain. This CDR3 comprises 18 residues. V shed 0 bases and J shed 0 bases, with 17 bases lying between them. Per germline, CDR1 DFQATT and CDR2 SNEGSKA (reference sequence). The CDR3 DNA is TGCAGTGCTAGAGATCTGGATTATGCTAGGGCAACTAATGAAAAACTGTTTTTT. This sequence encodes CSARDLDYARATNEKLFF.

The chain couples TRBV10-3 to TRBJ2-2, with a weak D call TRBD2 (6 bases). Trimming removed 8 bases at V and 4 bases at J, with 23 bases between. Germline values: CDR1 ENHRY, CDR2 SYGVKD. CDR3 size: 17 residues. As DNA, the CDR3 is TGTGCCATCCGAGTCCGGGTAGCGGACGCTATCACCGGGGAGCTGTTTTTT. Its translation is CAIRVRVADAITGELFF.

This chain joins TRBV4-2 and TRBJ2-7; 13 bases align to TRBD2. The V gene end was trimmed by 4 bases and the J gene end by 0 bases; junction bases not matched to a gene: 12. CDR1 LGHNA and CDR2 YNFKEQ come from the germline V gene. The CDR3 consists of 19 residues. CDR3 DNA: TGTGCCAGCAGCCTCAGGACTAGCGGGAGCCGGACAAGCTCCTACGAGCAGTACTTC. Translation gives CASSLRTSGSRTSSYEQYF.

A few counts support this clonotype. The chain recombines TRBV6-5 with TRBJ1-4; 9 bases align to TRBD1. Germline values: CDR1 MNHEY, CDR2 SVGAGI. CDR3 length equals 15 residues. V lost 2 bases to trimming and J lost 5 bases; unmatched junction nucleotides: 3. The CDR3 nucleotides read TGTGCCAGCAGTTACCTTGGACAGGGGAATGAAAAACTGTTTTTT. Translating it yields CASSYLGQGNEKLFF.

This chain joins TRBV9 and TRBJ2-1; D might be TRBD1 or TRBD2, each matching 6 bases. This CDR3 has 14 amino acids. Deletions cut 4 bases from V and 7 bases from J, with 15 bases between. The germline gives CDR1 SGDLS, CDR2 YYNGEE. CDR3 nucleotide sequence: TGTGCCAGCAGCCCCTTCAGGGGACTGAATGAGCAGTTCTTC. Its protein is CASSPFRGLNEQFF.

The table lists this clonotype with many counts. The gene calls are TRBV7-9 and TRBJ1-2; TRBD1 matches at 8 bases. The CDR3 extends over 15 amino acids. After removal of 5 bases from V and 6 bases from J, the junction contained 11 bases not matched to a gene. Germline V gene data show CDR1 as SEHNR and CDR2 as FQNEAQ (reference sequence). The CDR3 sequence is CASSLGQGTGDGYTF. CDR3 sequence (DNA): TGTGCCAGCAGCCTAGGACAGGGAACGGGAGATGGCTACACCTTC.